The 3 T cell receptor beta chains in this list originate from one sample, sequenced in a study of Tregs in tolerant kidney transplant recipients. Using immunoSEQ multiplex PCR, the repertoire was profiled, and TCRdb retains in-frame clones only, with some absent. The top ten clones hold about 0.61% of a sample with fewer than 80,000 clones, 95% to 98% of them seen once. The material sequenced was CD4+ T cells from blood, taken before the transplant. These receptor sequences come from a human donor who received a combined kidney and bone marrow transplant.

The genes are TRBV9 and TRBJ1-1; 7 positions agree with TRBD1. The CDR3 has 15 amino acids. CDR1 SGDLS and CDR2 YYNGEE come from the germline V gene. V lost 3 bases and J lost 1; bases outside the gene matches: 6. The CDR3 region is CASSALTGPNTEAFF. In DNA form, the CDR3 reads TGTGCCAGCAGCGCCCTGACAGGGCCGAACACTGAAGCTTTCTTT.

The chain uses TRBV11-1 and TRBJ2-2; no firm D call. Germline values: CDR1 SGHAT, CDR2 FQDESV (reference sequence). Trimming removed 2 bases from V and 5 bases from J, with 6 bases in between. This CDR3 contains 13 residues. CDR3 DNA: TGTGCCAGCAGCTTAACATCTACCGGGGAGCTGTTTTTT. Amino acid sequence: CASSLTSTGELFF.

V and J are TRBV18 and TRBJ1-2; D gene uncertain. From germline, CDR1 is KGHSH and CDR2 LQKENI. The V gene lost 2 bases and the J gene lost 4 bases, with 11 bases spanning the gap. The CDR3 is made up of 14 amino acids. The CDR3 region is CASSPSTEGYGYTF. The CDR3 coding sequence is TGTGCCAGCTCACCAAGTACAGAAGGCTATGGCTACACCTTC. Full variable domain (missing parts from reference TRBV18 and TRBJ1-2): NAGVMQNPRHLVRRRGQEARLRCSPMKGHSHVYWYRQLPEEGLKFMVYLQKENIIDESGMPKERFSAEFPKEGPSILRIQQVVRGDSAAYFCASSPSTEGYGYTFGSGTRLTVV.